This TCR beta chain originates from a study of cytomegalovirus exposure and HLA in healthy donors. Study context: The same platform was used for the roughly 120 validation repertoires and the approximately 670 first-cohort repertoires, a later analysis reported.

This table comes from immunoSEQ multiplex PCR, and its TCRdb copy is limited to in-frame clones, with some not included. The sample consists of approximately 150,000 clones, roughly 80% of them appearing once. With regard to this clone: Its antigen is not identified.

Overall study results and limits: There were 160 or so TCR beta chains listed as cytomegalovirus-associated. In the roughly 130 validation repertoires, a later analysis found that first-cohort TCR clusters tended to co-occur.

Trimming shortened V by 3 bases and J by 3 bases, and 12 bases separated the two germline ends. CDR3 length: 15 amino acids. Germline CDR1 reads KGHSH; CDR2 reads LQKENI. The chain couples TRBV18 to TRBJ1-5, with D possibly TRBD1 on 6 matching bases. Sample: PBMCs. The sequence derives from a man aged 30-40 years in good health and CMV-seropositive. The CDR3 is CASSPRDTHNQPQHF. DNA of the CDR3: TGTGCCAGCTCACCCCGGGACACACACAATCAGCCCCAGCATTTT.